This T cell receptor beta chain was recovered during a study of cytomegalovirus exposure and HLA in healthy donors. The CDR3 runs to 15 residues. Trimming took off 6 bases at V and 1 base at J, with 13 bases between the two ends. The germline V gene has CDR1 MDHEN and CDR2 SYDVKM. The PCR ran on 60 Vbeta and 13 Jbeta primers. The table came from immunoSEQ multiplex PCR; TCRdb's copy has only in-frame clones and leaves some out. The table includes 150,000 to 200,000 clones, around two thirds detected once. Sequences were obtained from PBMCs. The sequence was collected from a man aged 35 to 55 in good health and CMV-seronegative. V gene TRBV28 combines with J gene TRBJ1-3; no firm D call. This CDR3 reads CASRGRWTSGNTIYF. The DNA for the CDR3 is TGTGCCAGCAGGGGTAGGTGGACTTCTGGAAACACCATATATTTT.